This TCR beta chain was identified during a study of T cell responses to AZD1222 COVID-19 vaccine. Study outcomes and limitations: Within unmutated variant regions lay the reported targets of nearly half of spike-specific TCRs. There were mostly white British donors and more females than males, and clonal diversity was possibly underestimated. Two doses of AZD1222 preceded a rise in Spike-specific TCR breadth and depth.

The CDR3 covers 13 residues. Trimming removed 4 bases from V and 7 bases from J, with 16 bases in between. Germline V gene data show CDR1 as GTSNPN and CDR2 as SVGIG (reference sequence). Sequencing was performed with immunoSEQ multiplex PCR; in TCRdb, only in-frame clones are kept and a portion is missing. Found here are 150,000 to 180,000 clones, around 90% of them singletons; the top ten hold around 18%. About this clone: Antigen unknown.

The V call is TRBV30, the J call TRBJ1-1; D perhaps matches TRBD1 (5 bases). This clonotype was obtained from an adult in good health. The input for sequencing was peripheral blood, taken on day 0 of AZD1222 vaccination. The CDR3 is CAWNQGGASEAFF. DNA of the CDR3: TGTGCCTGGAACCAGGGAGGGGCCAGTGAAGCTTTCTTT.